The 24 T cell receptor beta chains presented below share a single source sample, sequenced in a study of molecular identifiers for immune sequencing clone quantification. TCRdb reanalysed the PCR reads using MiXCR and keeps one entry per CDR3 protein. The data hold around 470,000 distinct CDR3 sequences, with over 20% observed a single time. Sequenced input: naive CD8+ T cells from blood, with Jurkat cell RNA spiked in. Documented subset: FACS-sorted CD8+CD4-CCR7+CD45RA+ naive T cells. The receptor source for this set is a human donor in good health. Some libraries in this study had Jurkat cell RNA spiked in.

Comment on this clonotype: A much larger clone lies a single base off, so this may be a read error. The J gene is TRBJ1-6, the V gene TRBV12-3 or TRBV12-4; maybe TRBD1 (6 bases). This CDR3 spans 16 amino acids. The V and J ends lost 6 bases and 3 bases respectively, with 15 bases between them. The CDR3 DNA is TGTGCCAGCAGCCACAGGGACGGGGGCTATAATTCACCCCTCCACTTT. It yields the protein CASSHRDGGYNSPLHF.

Many counts were recorded for this clonotype. The chain links TRBV7-2 to TRBJ2-5; TRBD1 aligns across 7 bases. This CDR3 is built from 14 residues. Germline-derived CDR1 and CDR2 are SGHTA and FQGNSA. The V segment lost 5 bases and the J segment 5 bases; nucleotides outside the gene matches: 8. The CDR3 loop reads CASSPTGFGETQYF. Here the CDR3 DNA reads TGTGCCAGCAGCCCGACAGGGTTTGGCGAGACCCAGTACTTC.

Here the CDR3 reads CASSVGQGNLYEQYF. As DNA, the CDR3 is TGTGCCAGCAGTGTAGGACAGGGAAATTTGTACGAGCAGTACTTC. J is TRBJ2-7 and V is TRBV27; 8 bases are shared with TRBD1. The ends lost 5 bases at V and 4 bases at J; junction bases unmatched: 10. Germline-derived CDR1 and CDR2 are MNHEY and SMNVEV (reference sequence). The length of the CDR3 is 15 residues.

This clonotype has a count of ten or more. The rearrangement links TRBV4-3 to TRBJ2-1, with a weak D call TRBD1 (5 bases). The CDR3 runs to 16 residues. CDR1 LGHNA and CDR2 YSLEER come from the germline V gene. Between the trimmed V and J ends, which lost 0 bases and 8 bases, there was a span of 17 bases. This CDR3 is CASSQETGPSNDEQFF. CDR3 nucleotides: TGCGCCAGCAGCCAAGAAACAGGACCGAGTAATGATGAGCAGTTCTTC.

This chain connects TRBV19 to TRBJ2-2; D unclear. CDR1 is LNHDA and CDR2 is SQIVND in the germline V gene (reference sequence). CDR3 length: 11 amino acids. V lost 10 bases and J 6 bases, leaving 9 bases between the germline ends. CDR3 DNA: TGTGCCACCGTTATCGCCGGGGAGCTGTTTTTT. This sequence encodes CATVIAGELFF.

About this clonotype: This may be a read error: a much more frequent sequence differs by one nucleotide. The chain combines TRBV20-1 with TRBJ2-7; D is undetermined. The germline gives CDR1 DFQATT, CDR2 SNEGSKA (reference sequence). The CDR3 is 15 amino acids. This chain's CDR3 is CSAGEVTQTSYEQYF. The CDR3 DNA is TGCAGTGCTGGAGAAGTCACTCAGACTTCCTACGAGCAGTACTTC.

This clonotype occurred a few times. The CDR3: CASSQATGFNGYTF. In DNA form, the CDR3 reads TGCGCCAGCAGCCAAGCTACAGGATTTAATGGCTACACCTTC. The chain recombines TRBV4-3 with TRBJ1-2; the D gene is possibly TRBD1 (5 bases). The CDR3 covers 14 residues. The ends were cut back, 1 base at V and 6 bases at J, with 12 bases in the middle. The germline V gene encodes CDR1 LGHNA and CDR2 YSLEER.

This clonotype was recorded many times. V gene TRBV30 combines with J gene TRBJ1-1; D gene uncertain. Germline values: CDR1 GTSNPN, CDR2 SVGIG (reference sequence). The V end was cut by 0 bases, the J end by 0 bases, with 5 bases between. The CDR3 extends over 13 amino acids. For the CDR3, the DNA is TGTGCCTGGAGTGTACAGATGAACACTGAAGCTTTCTTT. Residues: CAWSVQMNTEAFF.

This clonotype came up once. Because it lacks the conserved phenylalanine or tryptophan at the end, this CDR3 is likely a read error. The rearrangement uses TRBV5-6 and TRBJ2-6, with D unclear. The CDR3 has 13 amino acids. Germline V gives CDR1 SGHDT, CDR2 YYEEEE. V was pared by 7 bases and J by 1 base, with 6 bases between. The CDR3 reads CASCPSGANVLTV. The CDR3 DNA is TGTGCCAGCTGCCCGTCTGGGGCCAACGTCCTGACTGTC.

Note on this clonotype: A single base separates this from a much larger clone, so it may be a read error. The chain has TRBV7-9 and TRBJ2-4; D might be TRBD1 (6 bases). The germline V gene has CDR1 SEHNR and CDR2 FQNEAQ (reference sequence). The CDR3 spans 15 residues. DNA of the CDR3: TGTGCCAGCTGCTTAGTAACAGGGACCAAAAACATTCAGTACTTC. It encodes CASCLVTGTKNIQYF.

About this clonotype itself: Just one base apart from a much larger clone, this may be a read error. The chain couples TRBV28 to TRBJ2-3, with D possibly being TRBD2 (6 bases). CDR3 length equals 14 residues. Germline CDR1 MDHEN, CDR2 SYDVKM. In nucleotides, the CDR3 is TGTGCCGGCAGTTTGGCGGCGGGACCCCCCACGCAGTATTTT. Translating gives CAGSLAAGPPTQYF.

This chain links TRBV19 with TRBJ2-7; D unresolved. There are 15 residues in the CDR3. The germline V gene has CDR1 LNHDA and CDR2 SQIVND (reference sequence). The V end lost 6 bases, the J end lost 3 bases, and 18 bases lay between the germline ends. In DNA form, the CDR3 reads TGTGCCAGTAGCCCCTCTCCGAACGGATACTACGAGCAGTACTTC. Amino acids: CASSPSPNGYYEQYF.

This clonotype was seen more than once but under ten times. This chain connects TRBV27 to TRBJ2-7, with 10 bases aligning to TRBD2. The J segment lost 4 bases and the V segment lost 1 base, leaving 4 bases of the junction unmatched. The CDR3 length is 15 residues. Per the germline V gene, CDR1 is MNHEY and CDR2 is SMNVEV (reference sequence). CDR3 protein: CASSLLAGGLYEQYF. CDR3 coding DNA: TGTGCCAGCAGTTTATTAGCGGGGGGCCTTTACGAGCAGTACTTC.

The chain joins TRBV16 to TRBJ1-2; the D is unclear. Trimming removed 0 bases at V and 7 bases at J, with 18 bases between. This CDR3 contains 16 residues. The germline V gene encodes CDR1 KGHSY and CDR2 FQNENV. The CDR3 here is CASSQSLGPSSTGYTF. The CDR3 coding sequence is TGTGCCAGCAGCCAATCCCTGGGCCCCTCCAGCACTGGCTACACCTTC.

This clonotype showed up many times. The chain employs TRBV24-1 and TRBJ2-5; 8 positions agree with TRBD1. The CDR3 sequence is 15 residues long. Germline V gene lookup returns CDR1 KGHDR and CDR2 SFDVKD. The V gene end was trimmed by 4 bases and the J gene end by 4 bases; junction bases not matched to a gene: 7. CDR3 amino acids: CATSDRGQGRETQYF. CDR3 bases: TGTGCCACCAGTGACCGAGGACAGGGTCGAGAGACCCAGTACTTC.

This clonotype was recorded a few times. This rearrangement joins TRBV7-2 to TRBJ1-5, with 9 bases fitting TRBD1. CDR1 and CDR2 from the germline V gene are SGHTA and FQGNSA. The CDR3 totals 13 residues. With 5 bases clipped from V and 6 bases from J, the junction kept 2 bases outside the gene matches. The CDR3 sequence: CASSRTGAQPQHF. The DNA for the CDR3 is TGTGCCAGCAGCCGGACAGGGGCTCAGCCCCAGCATTTT.

Remarks on this clonotype: An end of the junction differs from the germline gene, which may be a read error. This sequence joins TRBV19 and TRBJ2-2; 8 bases are a match to TRBD2. Germline CDR1 LNHDA, CDR2 SQIVND (reference sequence). The CDR3 totals 13 residues. The CDR3 here is CASTGGLAGELLF. DNA of the CDR3: TGTGCCAGTACGGGGGGGCTCGCCGGGGAGCTGCTTTTT.

This clonotype has ten or more counts. The chain has TRBV7-9 and TRBJ1-1, with D possibly TRBD1 on 6 matching bases. CDR1 and CDR2 from the germline V gene are SEHNR and FQNEAQ (reference sequence). CDR3 length: 13 residues. V was clipped by 4 bases and J by 6 bases, with 12 bases between them. The DNA of the CDR3 is TGTGCCAGCAGCTGGGGACATATCGCTGAAGCTTTCTTT. Amino acids: CASSWGHIAEAFF.

Worth noting for this clonotype: A read error is possible here, since a much larger clone lies one base away. The chain employs TRBV24-1 and TRBJ1-1; no reliable D call. CDR1 and CDR2 from the germline V gene are KGHDR and SFDVKD. The CDR3 is 11 residues long. The CDR3 coding sequence is TGTGCCATCAGTGATTCGTCTGTAGCTTTCTTT. This encodes CAISDSSVAFF.

This clonotype occurred many times. This chain joins TRBV5-6 and TRBJ2-2; perhaps D is TRBD1 or TRBD2 (5 bases each). V lost 1 base and J lost 2, with 6 bases in between. The germline V gene encodes CDR1 SGHDT and CDR2 YYEEEE. The CDR3 sequence is 14 residues long. CDR3 bases: TGTGCCAGCAGCTTGCGGGACAACACCGGGGAGCTGTTTTTT. Protein product: CASSLRDNTGELFF.

This clonotype was counted ten times or more. CDR3 sequence (DNA): TGCAGTGCTAGAGCCAATCTTGGAAGCCTCTACGAGCAGTACTTC. It yields the protein CSARANLGSLYEQYF. The chain links TRBV20-1 to TRBJ2-7, with D unresolved. Per germline, CDR1 DFQATT and CDR2 SNEGSKA (reference sequence). Trimming took off 1 base at V and 3 bases at J, with 16 bases between the two ends. This CDR3 is 15 amino acids long.

This clonotype was picked up a small number of times. The chain has TRBV7-7 and TRBJ2-2; the D gene is possibly TRBD1 (5 bases). Looked up from germline, CDR1 is SSHAT and CDR2 is FNYEAQ (reference sequence). This CDR3 contains 13 residues. V was clipped by 4 bases and J by 6 bases, with 9 bases between them. The chain's CDR3 is CASSSGWPGELFF. The CDR3 DNA reads TGTGCCAGCAGCTCAGGGTGGCCCGGGGAGCTGTTTTTT.

The table lists this clonotype with many counts. This sequence joins TRBV12-3 or TRBV12-4 and TRBJ2-7; D gene uncertain. Trimming pared 4 bases from V and 7 bases from J, leaving 11 bases between. The length of the CDR3 is 12 residues. The CDR3 loop is CASSSAAIEQYF. DNA for the CDR3: TGTGCCAGCAGTTCCGCGGCTATAGAGCAGTACTTC.

This clonotype was observed a handful of times. A read error is likely, as this CDR3 ends without the conserved phenylalanine or tryptophan. The chain uses TRBV19 and TRBJ2-3; 7 bases are a match to TRBD2. In germline, CDR1 is LNHDA, CDR2 SQIVND (reference sequence). This CDR3 contains 15 residues. The V and J ends lost 5 bases and 2 bases, in that order; junction bases with no gene match: 7. As DNA, the CDR3 is TGTGCCAGTAGTGAACTAGCGAGCTACACAGATACGCAGTATCTT. The encoded protein is CASSELASYTDTQYL.